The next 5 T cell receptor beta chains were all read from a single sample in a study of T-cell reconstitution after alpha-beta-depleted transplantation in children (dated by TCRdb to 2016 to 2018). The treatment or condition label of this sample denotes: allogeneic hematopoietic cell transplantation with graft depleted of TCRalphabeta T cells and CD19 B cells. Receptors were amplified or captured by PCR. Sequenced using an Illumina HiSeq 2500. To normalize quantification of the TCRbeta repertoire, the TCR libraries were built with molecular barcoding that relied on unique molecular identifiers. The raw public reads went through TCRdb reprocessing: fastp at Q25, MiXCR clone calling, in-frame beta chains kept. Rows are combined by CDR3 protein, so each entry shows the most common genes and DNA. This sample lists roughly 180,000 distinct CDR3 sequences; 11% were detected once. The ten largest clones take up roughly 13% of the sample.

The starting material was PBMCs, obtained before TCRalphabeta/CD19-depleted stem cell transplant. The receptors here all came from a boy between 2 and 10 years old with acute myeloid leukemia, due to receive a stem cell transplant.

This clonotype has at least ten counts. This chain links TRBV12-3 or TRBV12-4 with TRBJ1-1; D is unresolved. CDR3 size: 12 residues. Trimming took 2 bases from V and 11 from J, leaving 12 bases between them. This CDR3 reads CASSLFGRSAFF. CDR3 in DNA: TGTGCCAGCAGTTTATTTGGGCGGTCTGCTTTCTTT.

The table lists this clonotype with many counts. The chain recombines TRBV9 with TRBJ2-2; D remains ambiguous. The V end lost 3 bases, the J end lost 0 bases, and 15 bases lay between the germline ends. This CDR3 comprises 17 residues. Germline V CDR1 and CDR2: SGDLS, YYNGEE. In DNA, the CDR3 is TGTGCCAGCAGCGCGCCAAAAACCACTCCGAACACCGGGGAGCTGTTTTTT. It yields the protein CASSAPKTTPNTGELFF.

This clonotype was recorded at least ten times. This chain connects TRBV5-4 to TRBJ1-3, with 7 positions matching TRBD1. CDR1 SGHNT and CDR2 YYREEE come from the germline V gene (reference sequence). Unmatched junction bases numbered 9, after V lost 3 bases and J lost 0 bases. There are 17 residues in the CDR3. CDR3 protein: CASSSGRGGGSGNTIYF. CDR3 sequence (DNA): TGTGCCAGCAGCTCCGGCAGGGGGGGAGGCTCTGGAAACACCATATATTTT.

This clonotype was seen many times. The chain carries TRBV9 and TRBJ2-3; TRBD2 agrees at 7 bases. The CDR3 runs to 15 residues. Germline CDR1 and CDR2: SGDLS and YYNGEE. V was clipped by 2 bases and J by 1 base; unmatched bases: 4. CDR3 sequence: CASSVSGARTDTQYF. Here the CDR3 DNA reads TGTGCCAGCAGCGTGAGCGGGGCCCGCACAGATACGCAGTATTTT.

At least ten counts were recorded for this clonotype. CDR3 sequence (DNA): TGTGCCAGCTGGGTCATGAACACTGAAGCTTTCTTT. Protein sequence: CASWVMNTEAFF. The rearrangement joins TRBV2 to TRBJ1-1; D not resolved. The germline V gene encodes CDR1 SNHLY and CDR2 FYNNEI. The CDR3 has 12 amino acids. Trimming pared 8 bases from V and 0 bases from J, leaving 7 bases between. Drawing the rest from reference TRBV2 and TRBJ1-1, the complete variable domain is EPEVTQTPSHQVTQMGQEVILRCVPISNHLYFYWYRQILGQKVEFLVSFYNNEISEKSEIFDDQFSVERPDGSNFTLKIRSTKLEDSAMYFCASWVMNTEAFFGQGTRLTVV.